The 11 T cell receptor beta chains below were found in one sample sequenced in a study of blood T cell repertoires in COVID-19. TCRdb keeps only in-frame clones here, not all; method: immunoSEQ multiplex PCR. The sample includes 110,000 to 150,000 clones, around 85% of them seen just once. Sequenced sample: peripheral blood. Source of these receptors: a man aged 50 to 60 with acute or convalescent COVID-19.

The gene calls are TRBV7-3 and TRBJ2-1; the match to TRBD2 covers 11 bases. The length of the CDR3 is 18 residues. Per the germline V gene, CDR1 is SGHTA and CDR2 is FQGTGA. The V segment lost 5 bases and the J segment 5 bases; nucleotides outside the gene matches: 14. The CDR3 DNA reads TGTGCCAGCAGCATACCCGGTAGCGGGAGGGCGGGGGACAATGAGCAGTTCTTC. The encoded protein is CASSIPGSGRAGDNEQFF.

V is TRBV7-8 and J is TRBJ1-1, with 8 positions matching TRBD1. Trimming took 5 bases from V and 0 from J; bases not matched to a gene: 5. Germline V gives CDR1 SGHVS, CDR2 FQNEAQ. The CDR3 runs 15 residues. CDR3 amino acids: CASSPRQGLNTEAFF. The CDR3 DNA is TGTGCCAGCAGCCCACGACAGGGGCTGAACACTGAAGCTTTCTTT.

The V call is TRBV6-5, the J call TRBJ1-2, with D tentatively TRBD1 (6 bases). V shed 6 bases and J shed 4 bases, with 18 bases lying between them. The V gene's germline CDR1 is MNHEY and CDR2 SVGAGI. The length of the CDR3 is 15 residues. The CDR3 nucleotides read TGTGCCAGCAGGGGGCAGGGGAGGGAAGGCTATGGCTACACCTTC. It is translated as CASRGQGREGYGYTF.

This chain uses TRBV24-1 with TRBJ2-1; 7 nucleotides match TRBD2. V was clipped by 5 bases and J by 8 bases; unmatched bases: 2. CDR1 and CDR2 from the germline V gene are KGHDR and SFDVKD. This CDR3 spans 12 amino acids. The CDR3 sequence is CATSVAGDEQFF. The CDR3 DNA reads TGTGCCACCAGTGTAGCGGGCGATGAGCAGTTCTTC.

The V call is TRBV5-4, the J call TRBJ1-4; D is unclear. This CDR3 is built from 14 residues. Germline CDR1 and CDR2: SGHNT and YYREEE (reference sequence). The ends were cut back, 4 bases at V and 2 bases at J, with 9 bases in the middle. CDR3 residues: CASSAEATNEKLFF. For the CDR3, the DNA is TGTGCCAGCAGCGCCGAGGCTACTAATGAAAAACTGTTTTTT.

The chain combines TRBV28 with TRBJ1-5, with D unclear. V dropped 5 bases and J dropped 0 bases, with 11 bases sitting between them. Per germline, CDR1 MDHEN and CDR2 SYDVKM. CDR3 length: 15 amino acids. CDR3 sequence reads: CASSGHGNSNQPQHF. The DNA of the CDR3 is TGTGCCAGCAGTGGGCACGGAAATAGCAATCAGCCCCAGCATTTT.

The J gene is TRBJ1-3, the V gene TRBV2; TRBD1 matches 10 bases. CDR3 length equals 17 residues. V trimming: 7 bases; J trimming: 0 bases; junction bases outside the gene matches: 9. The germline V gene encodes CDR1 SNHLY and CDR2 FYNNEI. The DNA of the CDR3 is TGTGCCAGCATTCCAGGGACAGGGGACTACTCTGGAAACACCATATATTTT. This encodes CASIPGTGDYSGNTIYF.

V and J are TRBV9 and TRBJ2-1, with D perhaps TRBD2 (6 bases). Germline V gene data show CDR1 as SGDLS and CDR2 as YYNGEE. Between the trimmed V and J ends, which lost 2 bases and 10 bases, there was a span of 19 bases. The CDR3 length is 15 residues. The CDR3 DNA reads TGTGCCAGCAGCGTGTGGGGGACTCCGGCGGACGAGCAGTTCTTC. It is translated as CASSVWGTPADEQFF.

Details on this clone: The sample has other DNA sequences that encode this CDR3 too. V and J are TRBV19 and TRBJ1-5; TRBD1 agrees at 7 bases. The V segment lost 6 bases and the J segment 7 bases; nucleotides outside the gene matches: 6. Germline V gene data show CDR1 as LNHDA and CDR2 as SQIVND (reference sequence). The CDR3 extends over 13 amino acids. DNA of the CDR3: TGTGCCAGTAGCATTACAGGGGCACAGCCCCAGCATTTT. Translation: CASSITGAQPQHF. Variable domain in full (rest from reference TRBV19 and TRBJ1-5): DGGITQSPKYLFRKEGQNVTLSCEQNLNHDAMYWYRQDPGQGLRLIYYSQIVNDFQKGDIAEGYSVSREKKESFPLTVTSAQKNPTAFYLCASSITGAQPQHFGDGTRLSIL.

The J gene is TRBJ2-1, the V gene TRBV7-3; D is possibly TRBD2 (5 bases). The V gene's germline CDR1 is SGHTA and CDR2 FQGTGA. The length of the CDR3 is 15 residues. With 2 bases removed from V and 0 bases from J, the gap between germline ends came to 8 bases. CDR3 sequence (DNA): TGTGCCAGCAGCTTAGAGGGTAGCTCCTACAATGAGCAGTTCTTC. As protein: CASSLEGSSYNEQFF.

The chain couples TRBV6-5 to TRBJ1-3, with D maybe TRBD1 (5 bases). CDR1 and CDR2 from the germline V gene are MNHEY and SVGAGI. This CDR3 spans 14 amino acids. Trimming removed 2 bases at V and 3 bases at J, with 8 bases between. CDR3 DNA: TGTGCCAGCAGTTACACGGGACTTGGAAACACCATATATTTT. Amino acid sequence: CASSYTGLGNTIYF.